This section outlines one TCR beta chain sequence together with its context. Method: immunoSEQ multiplex PCR; TCRdb's copy keeps in-frame clones and lacks some. The table has fewer than 300,000 clones, approximately 90% seen once. This sample was included in a study of blood T cell repertoires in COVID-19. The CDR3 runs 14 residues. The trim removed 5 bases at V and 2 bases at J, leaving 4 bases unmatched. Germline V lookup: CDR1 LNHDA, CDR2 SQIVND (reference sequence). J is TRBJ1-2 and V is TRBV19, with 8 nucleotides matching TRBD1. Sequenced input: peripheral blood. This receptor was taken from a woman aged 45-65 years with COVID-19, enrolled during active disease. In nucleotides, the CDR3 is TGTGCCAGTAGTGGGACAGGAACAAACTATGGCTACACCTTC. It encodes CASSGTGTNYGYTF.